A selection of T cell receptor beta chains follows, all from one sample in a study of graft-versus-host responses after intestinal transplantation. The assay was immunoSEQ multiplex PCR, and TCRdb's table has in-frame clones only and misses some. This sample has 100,000 to 120,000 clones, with just over 90% found just once. These receptors are not linked to any known antigen. The material was unstimulated CD8+ T cells sorted from spleen or lymph node cells, obtained before intestinal transplant. The receptors were sampled from a human donor who received an intestinal transplant. CDR3s include the opening cysteine and the closing phenylalanine or tryptophan. The D gene is left open where the match is weak. Part of the rows lack a size; the others show once, few, many or a class for expanded clones.

cdr3_nt	cdr3_aa	clone_size	d_call	j_call	v_call
TGTGCCAGCAGTTTAACCCGGGGAAGCACAGATACGCAGTATTTT	CASSLTRGSTDTQYF	-	-	TRBJ2-3	TRBV28
TGTGCCTGGGGGACAGGGGCGGGCCACGAGCAGTACTTC	CAWGTGAGHEQYF	-	TRBD1	TRBJ2-7	TRBV30
TGCGCCAGCAGCCCCCTCCGGCAGGGAATCTACGAGCAGTACTTC	CASSPLRQGIYEQYF	-	-	TRBJ2-7	TRBV4-1
TGTGCCAGCAGCGTAGAAGGAAACACCATATATTTT	CASSVEGNTIYF	-	-	TRBJ1-3	TRBV9
TGTGCCAGCAGCTCGGTTTGGGAAGAGCAGTACTTC	CASSSVWEEQYF	once	-	TRBJ2-7	TRBV5-6
TGCGCCAGCAGCCGAGCCGACCTTGGGGATGGCTACACCTTC	CASSRADLGDGYTF	-	-	TRBJ1-2	TRBV4-1
TGTGCCTGGCGAGGGGAGGCGGAAGCCAAGAGCTCCTACAATGAGCAGTTCTTC	CAWRGEAEAKSSYNEQFF	-	-	TRBJ2-1	TRBV30
TGCAGCGCCCGAACAGGAAACACTGAAGCTTTCTTT	CSARTGNTEAFF	-	-	TRBJ1-1	TRBV29-1
TGTGCCAGCAGATGGGACAGAGGCTCCTACGAGCAGTACTTC	CASRWDRGSYEQYF	-	TRBD1	TRBJ2-7	TRBV28
TGTGCCAGCTGGGGATTTTCCTACGAGCAGTACTTC	CASWGFSYEQYF	-	-	TRBJ2-7	TRBV6-1
TGTGCAAGTCGCTTCATTTGGTTCGTCGGGCCAGATACGCAGTATTTT	CASRFIWFVGPDTQYF	once	-	TRBJ2-3	TRBV12-2
TGCGCCAGCAGCCAAGAAAACGAGGGAAATGAGCAGTTCTTC	CASSQENEGNEQFF	-	-	TRBJ2-1	TRBV4-1
TGTGCCAGCAGCTCTCCGGGACAGGGGCTCTACGAGCAGTACTTC	CASSSPGQGLYEQYF	-	TRBD1	TRBJ2-7	TRBV7-9
TGTGCCAGCAGCAAACAGGGTAATGGTGGAAACACCATATATTTT	CASSKQGNGGNTIYF	few	-	TRBJ1-3	TRBV21-1
TGTGCCAGCAGTGACTCGCCTAGCGAATCGAACACCGGGGAGCTGTTTTTT	CASSDSPSESNTGELFF	-	-	TRBJ2-2	TRBV2